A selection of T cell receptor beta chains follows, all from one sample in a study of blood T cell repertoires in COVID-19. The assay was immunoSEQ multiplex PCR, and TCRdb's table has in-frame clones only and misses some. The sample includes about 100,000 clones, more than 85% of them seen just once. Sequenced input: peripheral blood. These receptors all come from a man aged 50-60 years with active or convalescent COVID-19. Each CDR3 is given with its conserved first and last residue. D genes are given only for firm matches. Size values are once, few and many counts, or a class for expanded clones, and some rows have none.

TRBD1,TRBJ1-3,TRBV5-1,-,CASSVTGTGNTIYF,TGCGCCAGCAGCGTGACAGGGACTGGAAACACCATATATTTT
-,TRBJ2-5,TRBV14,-,CASSLWDNKETQYF,TGTGCCAGCAGCCTGTGGGACAATAAAGAGACCCAGTACTTC
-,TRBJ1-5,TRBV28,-,CASSGSYQPQHF,TGTGCCAGCAGTGGTAGCTATCAGCCCCAGCATTTT
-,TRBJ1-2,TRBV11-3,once,CASSSGALFYGYTF,TGTGCCAGCAGCTCAGGGGCCCTCTTCTATGGCTACACCTTC
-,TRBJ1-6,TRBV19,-,CASKVTAQGNSPLHF,TGTGCCAGTAAGGTAACCGCACAGGGAAACTCACCCCTCCACTTT
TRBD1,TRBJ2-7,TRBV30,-,CAWSAPPTGNGYEQYF,TGTGCCTGGAGTGCCCCACCGACAGGGAATGGCTACGAGCAGTACTTC
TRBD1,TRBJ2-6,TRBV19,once,CASSMVGQDGWANVLTF,TGTGCCAGTAGTATGGTGGGACAGGATGGCTGGGCCAACGTCCTGACTTTC
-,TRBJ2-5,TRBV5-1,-,CASSLSGRGQETQYF,TGCGCCAGCAGCTTGTCGGGTAGGGGCCAAGAGACCCAGTACTTC
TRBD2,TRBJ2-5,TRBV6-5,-,CASSTLGGGPETQYF,TGTGCCAGCAGTACCCTCGGCGGGGGGCCGGAGACCCAGTACTTC
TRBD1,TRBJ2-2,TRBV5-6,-,CASSGGQGSITGELFF,TGTGCCAGCAGCGGCGGACAGGGTTCGATAACCGGGGAGCTGTTTTTT
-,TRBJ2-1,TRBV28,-,CASSAGPGRYDEQFF,TGTGCCAGCAGTGCTGGCCCCGGCAGGTATGATGAGCAGTTCTTC
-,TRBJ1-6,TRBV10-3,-,CAISGQGESNSPLHF,TGTGCCATCAGTGGCCAGGGTGAGAGTAATTCACCCCTCCACTTT
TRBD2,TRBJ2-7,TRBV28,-,CATITSGSYEQYF,TGTGCCACGATCACTAGCGGGAGTTACGAGCAGTACTTC
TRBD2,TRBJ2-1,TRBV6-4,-,CASSDGAGPPNEQFF,TGTGCCAGCAGTGATGGAGCGGGACCTCCCAATGAGCAGTTCTTC
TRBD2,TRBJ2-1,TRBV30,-,CAWSVLRTSGGPNEQFF,TGTGCCTGGAGTGTACTCCGGACTAGCGGGGGCCCCAATGAGCAGTTCTTC
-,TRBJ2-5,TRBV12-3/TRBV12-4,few,CASSFLETQYF,TGTGCCAGCAGTTTTCTGGAGACCCAGTACTTC
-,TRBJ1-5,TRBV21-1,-,CASSKYPPRLSSNQPQHF,TGTGCCAGCAGCAAATATCCACCACGACTCAGTAGCAATCAGCCCCAGCATTTT
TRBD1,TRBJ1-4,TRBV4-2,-,CASSQTTGDEKLFF,TGTGCCAGCAGCCAAACTACAGGGGATGAAAAACTGTTTTTT
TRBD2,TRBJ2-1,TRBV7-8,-,CASRSSGGGGYNEQFF,TGTGCCAGCAGGTCTAGCGGCGGGGGGGGGTACAATGAGCAGTTCTTC
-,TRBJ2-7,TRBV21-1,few,CASPGQGAYRKQYF,TGTGCCAGCCCCGGACAGGGGGCATATAGAAAGCAGTACTTC
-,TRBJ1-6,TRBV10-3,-,CATSQVRGAGDSPLHF,TGTGCCACCTCGCAGGTGCGGGGGGCAGGGGATTCACCCCTCCACTTT
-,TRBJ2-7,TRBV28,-,CASSSQGSSYEQYF,TGTGCCAGCAGTTCCCAGGGGTCCTCCTACGAGCAGTACTTC
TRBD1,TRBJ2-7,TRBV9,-,CASSVEGQGRDEQYF,TGTGCCAGCAGCGTAGAGGGACAGGGGAGGGACGAGCAGTACTTC
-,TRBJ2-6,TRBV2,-,CASSEQGPSGANVLTF,TGTGCCAGCAGTGAACAGGGGCCCTCTGGGGCCAACGTCCTGACTTTC
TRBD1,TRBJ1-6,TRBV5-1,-,CASSFQGAYNSPLHF,TGCGCCAGCAGCTTTCAGGGGGCTTATAATTCACCCCTCCACTTT
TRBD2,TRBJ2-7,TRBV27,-,CASSTSGVSYEQYF,TGTGCCAGCAGCACTAGCGGGGTTTCCTACGAGCAGTACTTC
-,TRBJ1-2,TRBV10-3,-,CAISEQDLRGYTF,TGTGCCATCAGTGAACAGGATCTGAGAGGCTACACCTTC
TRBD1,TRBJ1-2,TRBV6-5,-,CASSFSGTGANYGYTF,TGTGCCAGCAGTTTCTCCGGGACAGGGGCTAACTATGGCTACACCTTC
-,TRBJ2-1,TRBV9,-,CASSGWGSTDYYNEQFF,TGTGCCAGCAGCGGATGGGGATCGACAGATTATTACAATGAGCAGTTCTTC
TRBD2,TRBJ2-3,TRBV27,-,CASSFGLAGGQDTQYF,TGTGCCAGCAGTTTTGGACTAGCGGGGGGGCAAGATACGCAGTATTTT
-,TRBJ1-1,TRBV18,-,CASSPPEGNTEAFF,TGTGCCAGCTCACCACCTGAGGGGAACACTGAAGCTTTCTTT
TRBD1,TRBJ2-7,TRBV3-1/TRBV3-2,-,CASSRQGAVHEQYF,TGTGCCAGCAGCCGACAGGGGGCAGTCCACGAGCAGTACTTC
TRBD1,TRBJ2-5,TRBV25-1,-,CASSEWGRGRKTQYF,TGTGCCAGCAGTGAATGGGGCAGGGGGCGAAAGACCCAGTACTTC
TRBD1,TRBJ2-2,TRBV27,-,CASRLQGAGELFF,TGTGCCAGCAGATTACAGGGGGCCGGGGAGCTGTTTTTT
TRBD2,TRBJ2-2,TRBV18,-,CASSPGEAGLTGELFF,TGTGCCAGCTCACCTGGCGAAGCGGGGCTTACCGGGGAGCTGTTTTTT
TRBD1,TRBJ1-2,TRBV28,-,CASTPSVGQGRSNYGYTF,TGTGCCAGCACCCCAAGCGTGGGACAGGGTAGATCAAACTATGGCTACACCTTC
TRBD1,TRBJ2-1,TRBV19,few,CASSRTGDNEQFF,TGTGCCAGTAGTCGGACAGGGGATAATGAGCAGTTCTTC
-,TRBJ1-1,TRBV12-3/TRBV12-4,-,CATFGPTEAFF,TGTGCCACCTTTGGGCCTACTGAAGCTTTCTTT
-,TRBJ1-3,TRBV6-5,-,CASSYSAGSGNTIYF,TGTGCCAGCAGTTACTCAGCCGGCTCTGGAAACACCATATATTTT
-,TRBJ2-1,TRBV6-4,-,CASNSPPHREGQFF,TGTGCCAGCAATTCCCCCCCCCACAGGGAGGGGCAGTTCTTC
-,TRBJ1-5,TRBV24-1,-,CATNRDGNQPQHF,TGTGCCACTAACAGGGATGGCAATCAGCCCCAGCATTTT
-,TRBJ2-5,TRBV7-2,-,CASSLWLQETQYF,TGTGCCAGCAGCTTATGGCTCCAAGAGACCCAGTACTTC
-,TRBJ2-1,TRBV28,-,CASSLRPQGPKHNEQFF,TGTGCCAGCAGTCTCCGCCCTCAGGGGCCTAAGCACAATGAGCAGTTCTTC
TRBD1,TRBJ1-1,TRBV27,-,CASSLSGQGRGMNTEAFF,TGTGCCAGCAGTTTATCCGGACAGGGGCGAGGCATGAACACTGAAGCTTTCTTT
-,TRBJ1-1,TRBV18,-,CASSPPAGSDTEAFF,TGTGCCAGCTCACCACCAGCAGGGTCGGACACTGAAGCTTTCTTT
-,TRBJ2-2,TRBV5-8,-,CASSLGAGTGELFF,TGTGCCAGCAGCTTGGGTGCGGGGACCGGGGAGCTGTTTTTT